Listed below are T cell receptor beta chains from one sample, sequenced in a study of blood T cell repertoires in COVID-19. Data came from immunoSEQ multiplex PCR; TCRdb stores just in-frame clones and leaves some out. The sample holds about 200,000 clones, around nine tenths seen once. Sequencing used peripheral blood. Receptor source: a man aged 55 to 70 with acute or convalescent COVID-19. The CDR3 runs from the conserved cysteine through the conserved F or W. The order of the fields is V gene, CDR3 length, J gene, CDR3 protein.

v_call: TRBV18
cdr3_length: 17
j_call: TRBJ1-1
cdr3_aa: CASSPPGTGWVNTEAFF

v_call: TRBV6-1
cdr3_length: 15
j_call: TRBJ1-2
cdr3_aa: CASSEQGQFNYGYTF

v_call: TRBV19
cdr3_length: 15
j_call: TRBJ2-3
cdr3_aa: CASSPTGRSTDTQYF

v_call: TRBV3-1/TRBV3-2
cdr3_length: 15
j_call: TRBJ1-3
cdr3_aa: CASSLGGYSGNTIYF

v_call: TRBV3-1/TRBV3-2
cdr3_length: 14
j_call: TRBJ2-5
cdr3_aa: CASDHSGGSETQYF

v_call: TRBV9
cdr3_length: 17
j_call: TRBJ2-7
cdr3_aa: CASSASPQRRSIYEQYF

v_call: TRBV2
cdr3_length: 14
j_call: TRBJ2-1
cdr3_aa: CASRLTSGGGEQFF

v_call: TRBV5-6
cdr3_length: 13
j_call: TRBJ2-7
cdr3_aa: CASSPVGTNEQYF

v_call: TRBV20-1
cdr3_length: 10
j_call: TRBJ1-2
cdr3_aa: CSASRGSYTF

v_call: TRBV11-3
cdr3_length: 12
j_call: TRBJ1-1
cdr3_aa: CASSTRSGEAFF

v_call: TRBV7-9
cdr3_length: 15
j_call: TRBJ1-4
cdr3_aa: CASSLDRQGREKLFF

v_call: TRBV19
cdr3_length: 14
j_call: TRBJ2-1
cdr3_aa: CASRGTGIYNEQFF

v_call: TRBV5-4
cdr3_length: 14
j_call: TRBJ2-3
cdr3_aa: CASSLQGSTDTQYF

v_call: TRBV28
cdr3_length: 19
j_call: TRBJ1-5
cdr3_aa: CASGKRAGTGLYSNQPQHF

v_call: TRBV7-2
cdr3_length: 16
j_call: TRBJ2-2
cdr3_aa: CASSLVPGLNTGELFF

v_call: TRBV5-1
cdr3_length: 17
j_call: TRBJ2-7
cdr3_aa: CASSLLVERGKSYEQYF

v_call: TRBV28
cdr3_length: 11
j_call: TRBJ1-2
cdr3_aa: CASSRNFVYTF

v_call: TRBV20-1
cdr3_length: 15
j_call: TRBJ1-5
cdr3_aa: CSASIQGARGQPQHF

v_call: TRBV15
cdr3_length: 19
j_call: TRBJ2-6
cdr3_aa: CATSHTRTSWDSGANVLTF

v_call: TRBV5-1
cdr3_length: 13
j_call: TRBJ1-1
cdr3_aa: CASGRTGGTEAFF

v_call: TRBV19
cdr3_length: 16
j_call: TRBJ2-3
cdr3_aa: CASSIVGGGSADTQYF

v_call: TRBV7-3
cdr3_length: 16
j_call: TRBJ2-2
cdr3_aa: CASSPVRGRNTGELFF

v_call: TRBV7-9
cdr3_length: 17
j_call: TRBJ2-7
cdr3_aa: CASSLEPPSRGYYEQYF

v_call: TRBV28
cdr3_length: 14
j_call: TRBJ1-1
cdr3_aa: CASQTGQGATEAFF

v_call: TRBV19
cdr3_length: 19
j_call: TRBJ1-5
cdr3_aa: CASSLRAGRGPKGNQPQHF

v_call: TRBV19
cdr3_length: 15
j_call: TRBJ2-3
cdr3_aa: CASSIAAGGTDTQYF

v_call: TRBV27
cdr3_length: 14
j_call: TRBJ1-5
cdr3_aa: CASSTGQYRQPQHF

v_call: TRBV6-2/TRBV6-3
cdr3_length: 16
j_call: TRBJ1-5
cdr3_aa: CASSYWGTESNQPQHF

v_call: TRBV5-1
cdr3_length: 15
j_call: TRBJ2-7
cdr3_aa: CASSSGTSFVYEQYF

v_call: TRBV28
cdr3_length: 14
j_call: TRBJ1-2
cdr3_aa: CASTLDRVDYGYTF

v_call: TRBV27
cdr3_length: 13
j_call: TRBJ1-2
cdr3_aa: CASSIGRLYGYTF

v_call: TRBV15
cdr3_length: 16
j_call: TRBJ2-3
cdr3_aa: CATSRGPAGGADTQYF

v_call: TRBV18
cdr3_length: 15
j_call: TRBJ1-3
cdr3_aa: CASSPPGGLGNTIYF

v_call: TRBV7-8
cdr3_length: 18
j_call: TRBJ2-4
cdr3_aa: CASSLVGLAGAAKNIQYF

v_call: TRBV29-1
cdr3_length: 10
j_call: TRBJ2-5
cdr3_aa: CSVAEETQYF

v_call: TRBV24-1
cdr3_length: 15
j_call: TRBJ2-1
cdr3_aa: CATSEWGTGVGEQFF

v_call: TRBV5-1
cdr3_length: 15
j_call: TRBJ2-1
cdr3_aa: CASTPAGGTYNEQFF

v_call: TRBV7-3
cdr3_length: 15
j_call: TRBJ1-1
cdr3_aa: CASSLSAGVNTEAFF

v_call: TRBV5-1
cdr3_length: 13
j_call: TRBJ2-2
cdr3_aa: CASSFQRSRELFF

v_call: TRBV2
cdr3_length: 14
j_call: TRBJ2-7
cdr3_aa: CASSPGQGGYEQYF

v_call: TRBV11-2
cdr3_length: 15
j_call: TRBJ2-4
cdr3_aa: CASSFQGATKNIQYF

v_call: TRBV6-5
cdr3_length: 16
j_call: TRBJ1-2
cdr3_aa: CASSYSAGEQGYGYTF

v_call: TRBV5-4
cdr3_length: 16
j_call: TRBJ2-7
cdr3_aa: CASSLGGSKELYEQYF

v_call: TRBV2
cdr3_length: 15
j_call: TRBJ1-1
cdr3_aa: CASRPRQGSNTEAFF

v_call: TRBV6-7
cdr3_length: 15
j_call: TRBJ1-2
cdr3_aa: CASSYRQGGGDGYTF

v_call: TRBV6-2/TRBV6-3
cdr3_length: 16
j_call: TRBJ2-7
cdr3_aa: CASSYSGQGLPYEQYF

v_call: TRBV11-3
cdr3_length: 12
j_call: TRBJ2-2
cdr3_aa: CASSSWPGELFF

v_call: TRBV2
cdr3_length: 15
j_call: TRBJ2-7
cdr3_aa: CASSAGGLSSYEQYF

v_call: TRBV13
cdr3_length: 14
j_call: TRBJ1-1
cdr3_aa: CASSSGQGAVEAFF

v_call: TRBV9
cdr3_length: 15
j_call: TRBJ2-1
cdr3_aa: CASSPLAGDYNEQFF

v_call: TRBV27
cdr3_length: 17
j_call: TRBJ1-2
cdr3_aa: CASSSAPIQAPNYGYTF

v_call: TRBV7-9
cdr3_length: 12
j_call: TRBJ1-5
cdr3_aa: CARPGVQRAQHF

v_call: TRBV19
cdr3_length: 14
j_call: TRBJ1-1
cdr3_aa: CASSIGGGSTEAFF

v_call: TRBV11-2
cdr3_length: 16
j_call: TRBJ1-3
cdr3_aa: CASSHYRGLEGNTIYF

v_call: TRBV10-1
cdr3_length: 15
j_call: TRBJ1-1
cdr3_aa: CASSDSHAPGQQAFF